The rows below give T cell receptor beta chains drawn from one sample of a study of T cell responses to AZD1222 COVID-19 vaccine. Using immunoSEQ multiplex PCR, the repertoire was profiled, and TCRdb retains in-frame clones only, with some absent. The sample carries about 96,000 clones, more than 75% recorded once. Specimen: peripheral blood, collected on day 0 of MenACWY control vaccination. These receptors were obtained from an adult in good health. CDR3s include the opening cysteine and the closing phenylalanine or tryptophan. D genes are given only for firm matches. Clone size appears in some rows only: once, few, many, or a class for an expanded clone.

D	V	length	size	J	CDR3	DNA
.	TRBV5-1	13	once	TRBJ2-7	CASSSDNSYEQYF	TGCGCCAGCAGCTCGGACAACTCCTACGAGCAGTACTTC
TRBD1	TRBV5-1	14	few	TRBJ1-2	CASSPGGLNYGYTF	TGCGCCAGCAGCCCAGGGGGCCTCAACTATGGCTACACCTTC
.	TRBV27	14	.	TRBJ2-6	CASTRGAGANVLTF	TGTGCCAGCACCAGGGGGGCTGGGGCCAACGTCCTGACTTTC
TRBD2	TRBV7-2	14	few	TRBJ2-7	CASSLVAGGREQYF	TGTGCCAGCAGCTTAGTAGCGGGGGGGCGGGAGCAGTACTTC
.	TRBV28	13	.	TRBJ2-2	CASSLDLAGELFF	TGTGCCAGCAGTTTAGACTTAGCCGGGGAGCTGTTTTTT
.	TRBV28	9	once	TRBJ1-2	CASGASYTF	TGTGCCAGCGGGGCTTCCTACACCTTC
.	TRBV11-2	13	.	TRBJ2-1	CASSLSDSNFQFF	TGTGCCAGCAGCTTATCAGACTCCAACTTCCAGTTCTTC
.	TRBV10-1	13	.	TRBJ2-3	CASSENLGATQYF	TGCGCCAGCAGTGAGAACCTTGGGGCCACGCAGTATTTT
.	TRBV29-1	12	.	TRBJ1-3	CSGRSTSDTIYF	TGCAGCGGGAGGAGCACCTCCGACACCATATATTTT
TRBD1	TRBV11-2	16	.	TRBJ1-4	CASSYSWTGGNEKLFF	TGTGCCAGCAGCTACTCGTGGACAGGGGGCAATGAAAAACTGTTTTTT
.	TRBV5-1	14	few	TRBJ1-2	CASSLSGSGYGYTF	TGCGCCAGCAGCTTGTCTGGCAGCGGCTATGGCTACACCTTC
.	TRBV6-9	16	once	TRBJ1-6	CASSATQGHSNSPLHF	TGTGCCAGCAGTGCGACACAAGGGCATTCCAATTCACCCCTCCACTTT
.	TRBV7-2	16	.	TRBJ2-4	CASSPLGGGGQNIQYF	TGTGCCAGCAGCCCCCTAGGGGGAGGGGGACAAAACATTCAGTACTTC
.	TRBV7-2	13	.	TRBJ1-1	CASSFKGVTEAFF	TGTGCCAGCAGCTTTAAAGGGGTGACTGAAGCTTTCTTT
TRBD1	TRBV6-7	16	.	TRBJ1-6	CASTIQEGQGCSPLHF	TGTGCCAGCACCATACAGGAGGGACAGGGTTGTTCACCCCTCCACTTT
TRBD1	TRBV27	14	once	TRBJ2-7	CASSQPGQDYEQYF	TGTGCCAGCAGTCAACCGGGACAGGATTACGAGCAGTACTTC
.	TRBV6-5	15	.	TRBJ2-2	CASSQLLANTGELFF	TGTGCCAGCAGTCAATTACTAGCGAACACCGGGGAGCTGTTTTTT
.	TRBV18	14	once	TRBJ1-1	CASSPPSRNTEAFF	TGTGCCAGCTCACCACCCAGCCGGAACACTGAAGCTTTCTTT
.	TRBV28	15	.	TRBJ1-1	CASSPQPLQGTEAFF	TGTGCCAGCAGTCCGCAGCCATTACAGGGCACTGAAGCTTTCTTT
TRBD1	TRBV7-9	14	.	TRBJ2-7	CASSSGQGNEEQYF	TGTGCCAGCAGCTCAGGACAGGGGAATGAGGAGCAGTACTTC
.	TRBV12-3/TRBV12-4	12	.	TRBJ2-7	CASSLGGVEQYF	TGTGCCAGCAGTTTAGGCGGGGTCGAGCAGTACTTC
TRBD1	TRBV7-6	16	.	TRBJ1-5	CASSPTAGQVNQPQHF	TGTGCCAGCAGCCCCACCGCGGGACAGGTAAATCAGCCCCAGCATTTT
TRBD1	TRBV28	14	.	TRBJ2-7	CASSTGQGVVEQYF	TGTGCCAGCAGTACCGGACAGGGGGTGGTCGAGCAGTACTTC
.	TRBV19	13	.	TRBJ1-1	CASSAGIGTEAFF	TGTGCCAGTAGTGCGGGGATAGGCACTGAAGCTTTCTTT
TRBD1	TRBV2	15	.	TRBJ1-4	CASSKSGTGFEKLFF	TGTGCCAGCAGCAAGTCCGGGACAGGGTTTGAAAAACTGTTTTTT
.	TRBV12-3/TRBV12-4	12	.	TRBJ1-2	CASRTGSYGYTF	TGTGCCAGCAGAACGGGAAGCTATGGCTACACCTTC
TRBD1	TRBV3-1/TRBV3-2	13	.	TRBJ1-2	CASRSTGIFGYTF	TGTGCCAGCAGGTCGACAGGGATTTTTGGCTACACCTTC
.	TRBV11-2	14	.	TRBJ2-7	CASSRPVDSYEQYF	TGTGCCAGCAGCCGTCCAGTAGACTCCTACGAGCAGTACTTC
TRBD2	TRBV27	17	.	TRBJ2-5	CASSARLAGGRQETQYF	TGTGCCAGCAGTGCTAGACTAGCGGGGGGGAGACAAGAGACCCAGTACTTC
TRBD1	TRBV18	18	.	TRBJ2-3	CASSPNAGGFEGTDTQYF	TGTGCCAGCTCACCGAACGCAGGGGGTTTTGAGGGCACAGATACGCAGTATTTT
TRBD1	TRBV6-5	15	.	TRBJ1-1	CASSRHGTGDVEAFF	TGTGCCAGCAGTAGACACGGGACAGGGGACGTTGAAGCTTTCTTT
TRBD1	TRBV28	14	.	TRBJ1-2	CASSSGQGSDGYTF	TGTGCCAGCAGCTCCGGACAGGGGAGCGATGGCTACACCTTC
TRBD1	TRBV3-1/TRBV3-2	16	.	TRBJ2-7	CASSPGPGQYSYEQYF	TGTGCCAGCAGCCCGGGCCCGGGACAGTACTCCTACGAGCAGTACTTC
.	TRBV3-1/TRBV3-2	12	.	TRBJ1-2	CASSQDHYGYTF	TGTGCCAGCAGCCAAGATCACTATGGCTACACCTTC
.	TRBV10-2	12	once	TRBJ2-7	CASSELGYEQYF	TGCGCCAGCAGTGAGTTGGGGTACGAGCAGTACTTC
TRBD2	TRBV3-1/TRBV3-2	16	medium-sized	TRBJ2-1	CASSQLSGRENNEQFF	TGTGCCAGCAGCCAACTGTCCGGGAGGGAAAACAATGAGCAGTTCTTC
.	TRBV19	14	.	TRBJ2-1	CASSIDVNRNEQFF	TGTGCCAGTAGTATAGATGTTAACCGAAATGAGCAGTTCTTC
TRBD1	TRBV28	16	.	TRBJ1-2	CASSGQAPFYPHGYTF	TGTGCCAGCAGTGGACAGGCTCCTTTCTACCCCCATGGCTACACCTTC
.	TRBV11-3	15	.	TRBJ2-2	CASSYSPTNTGELFF	TGTGCCAGCAGCTATTCACCGACGAACACCGGGGAGCTGTTTTTT
.	TRBV3-1/TRBV3-2	15	.	TRBJ2-1	CASSQDAISYNEQFF	TGTGCCAGCAGCCAAGACGCTATATCCTACAATGAGCAGTTCTTC